One sample yielded the 29 T cell receptor beta chains listed below, sequenced in a study of CD8 T cells in Susac syndrome. Reverse transcription of roughly 0.5 to 1 ug RNA used random hexamers. TCRdb called the immunoSEQ multiplex PCR reads again in MiXCR, with one record for every CDR3 protein. Found here are 150,000 to 200,000 distinct CDR3 sequences, 90% to 95% of them singletons; the top ten hold roughly 0.15%. The specimen sequenced was CD4+ T cells from PBMCs. The receptors derive from a human donor in good health.

The chain is built from TRBV29-1 and TRBJ1-2; D unclear. The CDR3 runs to 13 residues. Germline assignment: CDR1 SQVTM and CDR2 ANQGSEA. The V end lost 4 bases, the J end lost 6 bases, and 15 bases lay between the germline ends. In DNA form, the CDR3 reads TGCAGCGTTGGAGGGTCAGCTCTTCATGGCTACACCTTC. Translation: CSVGGSALHGYTF.

This chain joins TRBV5-1 and TRBJ2-7; no firm D call. The germline V gene has CDR1 SGHRS and CDR2 YFSETQ. This CDR3 is 15 amino acids long. V was cut by 3 bases and J by 6 bases, with 19 bases left in between. CDR3 sequence (DNA): TGCGCCAGCAGCTCCCAATCTCAAGGCGAAGGCGAGCAGTACTTC. Residues: CASSSQSQGEGEQYF.

CDR3 sequence reads: CASTPVGDTSYEQYF. For the CDR3, the DNA is TGTGCCAGCACCCCCGTAGGAGACACCTCCTACGAGCAGTACTTC. The chain recombines TRBV6-2 or TRBV6-3 with TRBJ2-7; D is ambiguous. The germline CDR1 and CDR2 sequences are MNHEY and SVGEGT. There are 15 residues in the CDR3. The ends were cut back, 7 bases at V and 0 bases at J, with 16 bases in the middle.

The chain joins TRBV6-5 to TRBJ1-2; a possible D gene is TRBD1 (5 bases). The V and J ends lost 5 bases and 5 bases respectively, with 15 bases between them. CDR3 length: 14 residues. Germline CDR1 is MNHEY and CDR2 is SVGAGI. In DNA, the CDR3 is TGTGCCAGCAGTCGGGGACTGGGTCCTTATGGCTACACCTTC. This sequence encodes CASSRGLGPYGYTF.

The CDR3 DNA reads as TGCAGTGCTAGAGAACCTAGCGGGGGGGGCAATGAGCAGTTCTTC. It specifies CSAREPSGGGNEQFF. The chain combines TRBV20-1 with TRBJ2-1; 12 bases line up with TRBD2. The trim removed 0 bases at V and 6 bases at J, leaving 3 bases unmatched. This CDR3 has 15 residues. The germline V gene has CDR1 DFQATT and CDR2 SNEGSKA (reference sequence).

The rearrangement links TRBV27 to TRBJ1-4; the D is unclear. This CDR3 comprises 17 residues. CDR1 is MNHEY, CDR2 SMNVEV, per germline (reference sequence). V lost 5 bases to trimming and J lost 2 bases, with 18 bases between them. The CDR3 here is CASSPDSATTTNEKLFF. The DNA of the CDR3 is TGTGCCAGCAGTCCAGACTCGGCCACCACCACTAATGAAAAACTGTTTTTT.

The sample holds a few counts of this clonotype. V is TRBV29-1 and J is TRBJ2-3; unclear D gene. This CDR3 region has 12 residues. Germline-derived CDR1 and CDR2 are SQVTM and ANQGSEA. V gave up 3 bases and J gave up 0 bases, with 4 bases separating them. In DNA form, the CDR3 reads TGCAGCGTTGATGAGAGCACAGATACGCAGTATTTT. Amino acids: CSVDESTDTQYF.

The J gene is TRBJ1-5, the V gene TRBV29-1; a weak D match, TRBD1 (5 bases). CDR3 length: 13 amino acids. Germline lookup yields CDR1 SQVTM and CDR2 ANQGSEA. V was shortened by 5 bases and J by 5 bases, with 13 bases between the two germline ends. This chain's CDR3 is CSVRTRGDQPQHF. The CDR3 bases are TGCAGCGTTCGAACCAGAGGGGATCAGCCCCAGCATTTT.

This chain uses TRBV12-3 or TRBV12-4 with TRBJ2-1; D unclear. V was trimmed by 7 bases and J by 7 bases, leaving 8 bases between them. CDR3 size: 11 residues. The CDR3 DNA is TGTGCCAGCACACTGAGGAATGAGCAGTTCTTC. It translates to CASTLRNEQFF.

The V gene is TRBV4-3, the J gene TRBJ2-2, with 8 bases aligning to TRBD1. Germline V CDR1 and CDR2: LGHNA, YSLEER. This CDR3 is 15 amino acids long. V was clipped by 7 bases and J by 3 bases; unmatched bases: 7. The CDR3 is CASNDRGVDTGELFF. The CDR3 DNA sequence: TGCGCCAGCAACGACAGGGGAGTGGACACCGGGGAGCTGTTTTTT.

The rearrangement joins TRBV20-1 to TRBJ2-3, with D unclear. The ends were cut back, 5 bases at V and 1 base at J, with 10 bases in the middle. This CDR3 has 13 amino acids. CDR1 is DFQATT, CDR2 SNEGSKA, per germline (reference sequence). CDR3 sequence (DNA): TGCAGTGCTTTGAGTCCCGGCACAGATACGCAGTATTTT. Protein sequence: CSALSPGTDTQYF.

The rearrangement links TRBV20-1 to TRBJ2-3; D unresolved. The CDR3 extends over 13 amino acids. Trimming stripped 3 bases from V and 6 bases from J, with 13 bases between. Germline V gives CDR1 DFQATT, CDR2 SNEGSKA (reference sequence). The chain's CDR3 is CSARETRLDTQYF. In nucleotides, the CDR3 is TGCAGTGCTAGGGAGACTCGTCTGGATACGCAGTATTTT.

Details on this clonotype: No DNA is shown, since the ends of the CDR3 on it are uncertain; the CDR3 is the one TCRdb lists. This chain links TRBV7-5 with TRBJ2-1. TRBV7-5 is termed a pseudogene. Termini included, the CDR3 measures 14 amino acids. The chain's CDR3 is CISVPEALWDEQFF.

The chain is built from TRBV20-1 and TRBJ2-1; TRBD2 agrees at 11 bases. CDR1 is DFQATT, CDR2 SNEGSKA, per germline (reference sequence). V gave up 4 bases and J gave up 2 bases; unmatched junction bases: 4. The length of the CDR3 is 15 residues. The CDR3 protein is CSATISGGAYNEQFF. CDR3 bases: TGCAGTGCTACAATTAGCGGGGGGGCCTACAATGAGCAGTTCTTC.

The table lists this clonotype with a few counts. The chain has TRBV5-1 and TRBJ2-7, with 16 bases matching TRBD2. V shed 5 bases, J shed 9 bases, and the junction held 17 bases outside the gene matches. The germline gives CDR1 SGHRS, CDR2 YFSETQ. There are 18 residues in the CDR3. CDR3 residues: CASRGLAGGPGPLAVQYF. The DNA for the CDR3 is TGCGCCAGCAGGGGACTAGCGGGGGGGCCGGGCCCTCTCGCAGTGCAGTACTTC.

The chain is built from TRBV20-1 and TRBJ2-7; 11 bases align to TRBD1. The trim removed 6 bases at V and 4 bases at J, leaving 14 bases unmatched. Germline assignment: CDR1 DFQATT and CDR2 SNEGSKA (reference sequence). The CDR3 runs 16 residues. The CDR3 loop is CSATGKRGQGGYEQYF. The CDR3 DNA reads as TGCAGTGCCACCGGGAAAAGGGGACAGGGGGGTTACGAGCAGTACTTC.

The chain recombines TRBV6-6 with TRBJ2-1; 8 nucleotides line up with TRBD1. CDR1 and CDR2 from the germline V gene are MNHNY and SVGAGI (reference sequence). With V trimmed by 8 bases and J by 7 bases, 13 bases remained unmatched. The CDR3 is 15 amino acids. The CDR3 DNA sequence: TGTGCCAGCCGGGCAGGGGGCAGCTCGTGGAATGAGCAGTTCTTC. Translation gives CASRAGGSSWNEQFF.

The chain carries TRBV4-2 and TRBJ1-2; D might be TRBD1 (5 bases). Deletions cut 4 bases from V and 8 bases from J, with 11 bases between. This CDR3 has 12 residues. Germline V lookup: CDR1 LGHNA, CDR2 YNFKEQ. The CDR3 DNA follows: TGTGCCAGCAGCCGGCCGAGGGGCGGCTACACCTTC. Translation gives CASSRPRGGYTF.

The chain has TRBV29-1 and TRBJ1-1; D call uncertain. Per the germline V gene, CDR1 is SQVTM and CDR2 is ANQGSEA. V gave up 1 base and J gave up 4 bases, with 7 bases separating them. The CDR3 is 12 residues long. CDR3 nucleotides: TGCAGCGTTGAAGGGTGGGCCACTGAAGCTTTCTTT. Translating it yields CSVEGWATEAFF.

V gene TRBV5-6 combines with J gene TRBJ2-7, with D maybe TRBD1 (5 bases). The germline CDR1 and CDR2 sequences are SGHDT and YYEEEE. This CDR3 has 15 residues. V gave up 4 bases and J gave up 5 bases, with 19 bases separating them. CDR3 sequence reads: CASSPGQGYFDEQYF. CDR3 nucleotides: TGTGCCAGCAGCCCTGGACAAGGGTACTTCGACGAGCAGTACTTC.

The V and J genes are TRBV29-1 and TRBJ2-2, with D uncertain. The CDR3 is made up of 14 amino acids. The V gene's germline CDR1 is SQVTM and CDR2 ANQGSEA. Between the trimmed V and J ends, which lost 5 bases and 0 bases, there was a span of 10 bases. CDR3 nucleotides: TGCAGCGTTAGGTCGGCGTCGAACACCGGGGAGCTGTTTTTT. Protein product: CSVRSASNTGELFF.

The rearrangement links TRBV13 to TRBJ1-1; D remains unclear. CDR3 length: 14 amino acids. CDR1 is PRHDT, CDR2 FYEKMQ, per germline (reference sequence). Trimming removed 0 bases at V and 3 bases at J, with 8 bases between. The CDR3 loop reads CASSLGGRDTEAFF. In DNA, the CDR3 is TGTGCCAGCAGCTTAGGGGGGAGGGACACTGAAGCTTTCTTT.

V and J are TRBV30 and TRBJ2-7; D might be TRBD1 or TRBD2, each matching 5 bases. From germline, CDR1 is GTSNPN and CDR2 SVGIG (reference sequence). The CDR3 is 13 residues long. The V end was cut by 7 bases, the J end by 6 bases, with 19 bases between. The DNA of the CDR3 is TGTGCCTTTTGCCTTGGGACCGGACGCGAGCAGTACTTC. Its translation is CAFCLGTGREQYF.

The chain links TRBV12-3 or TRBV12-4 to TRBJ2-3; 11 nucleotides match TRBD2. The CDR3 contains 15 residues. Unmatched junction bases numbered 9, after V lost 6 bases and J lost 7 bases. The CDR3 here is CASSLVAGGPNTQYF. CDR3 nucleotide sequence: TGTGCCAGCAGCCTCGTAGCGGGGGGGCCTAATACGCAGTATTTT.

The V call is TRBV27, the J call TRBJ2-7; weak D call: TRBD1 (6 bases). This CDR3 region has 16 residues. Germline CDR1 reads MNHEY; CDR2 reads SMNVEV (reference sequence). V lost 5 bases, J lost 0 bases, and 17 bases lay in between. The CDR3 DNA is TGTGCCAGCAGTCGGTCCCGGGACACCTCCTCCTACGAGCAGTACTTC. It yields the protein CASSRSRDTSSYEQYF.

V gene TRBV27 combines with J gene TRBJ1-4; unclear D gene. Trimming left V 5 bases short and J 5 bases short, with 18 bases between. CDR3 length: 16 residues. Germline-derived CDR1 and CDR2 are MNHEY and SMNVEV (reference sequence). CDR3 sequence: CASSPRVGLANEKLFF. The CDR3, as DNA: TGTGCCAGCAGTCCGCGGGTAGGGTTAGCGAATGAAAAACTGTTTTTT.

The chain couples TRBV30 to TRBJ1-2; unclear D gene. V was clipped by 0 bases and J by 0 bases, with 11 bases between them. This CDR3 comprises 15 residues. Germline V lookup: CDR1 GTSNPN, CDR2 SVGIG (reference sequence). The CDR3 DNA reads as TGTGCCTGGAGTGTATACGCACCCTCTAACTATGGCTACACCTTC. This sequence encodes CAWSVYAPSNYGYTF.

J is TRBJ1-5 and V is TRBV6-5, with D perhaps TRBD1 (6 bases). The germline CDR1 and CDR2 sequences are MNHEY and SVGAGI. Deletions cut 5 bases from V and 4 bases from J, with 12 bases between. The CDR3 is made up of 14 amino acids. Here the CDR3 reads CASSAGQRNQPQHF. The DNA for the CDR3 is TGTGCCAGCAGTGCGGGACAACGAAATCAGCCCCAGCATTTT.

This sequence joins TRBV20-1 and TRBJ2-2; 9 bases are a match to TRBD1. CDR3 size: 16 residues. V lost 5 bases and J lost 1; bases outside the gene matches: 8. Looked up from germline, CDR1 is DFQATT and CDR2 is SNEGSKA (reference sequence). For the CDR3, the DNA is TGCAGTGCTCCCGTTGACAGGGGGAAGAACACCGGGGAGCTGTTTTTT. This encodes CSAPVDRGKNTGELFF.